The clone carrying this TCR beta chain has just a few counts. The antigen remains undetermined. These data are taken from a study of T cells after yellow fever vaccination. The CDR3 is 12 amino acids. V lost 10 bases and J lost 6, with 13 bases in between. CDR1 is MNHNS and CDR2 is SASEGT in the germline V gene. Production of TCR cDNA was by 5'RACE template switching, which also added a universal primer site and UMIs. TCRdb re-derived calls from the 5' RACE reads in MiXCR, one entry per CDR3 protein. The table records roughly 150,000 distinct CDR3 sequences, around 6.3% of them present only once. Findings of the study overall: Secondary responses were weaker yet peaked faster, day 5 versus 15. Bulk-population clonotypes that are abundant could appear as contaminants in FACS-sorted repertoires. Primary-vaccination clones mostly resurfaced post-booster (96% CD4, more than 85% CD8).

The sequence derives from a man aged 25 to 45 who received the YFV17D yellow fever vaccine. The starting material was CD4+ T cells sorted from PBMCs, obtained 10 days after the yellow fever booster vaccination. The chain links TRBV6-1 to TRBJ1-5; the D is unclear. The DNA of the CDR3 is TGTGCCACGGCCCCCTCAGGTCAGCCCCAGCATTTT. Its translation: CATAPSGQPQHF.